This T cell receptor (beta chain) was sequenced for a study of T cell responses to AZD1222 COVID-19 vaccine. Overall study findings and caveats: Among the donors, most were white British and more were female, and clonal diversity was possibly underestimated.

The CDR3 extends over 14 amino acids. Germline trimming cut 6 bases from V and 3 bases from J; bases unmatched to any gene: 4. Per the germline V gene, CDR1 is MNHEY and CDR2 is SVGEGT. As for this clone: The antigen remains unidentified.

Sequencing was performed with immunoSEQ multiplex PCR; in TCRdb, only in-frame clones are kept and a portion is missing. The data contain under 200,000 clones, about 88% of them seen just once; the ten biggest clones take up roughly a quarter. The receptor was derived from an adult who received the AZD1222 COVID-19 vaccine. The chain carries TRBV6-2 or TRBV6-3 and TRBJ1-5; 8 positions agree with TRBD1. The sample consisted of peripheral blood, taken 28 days after the second AZD1222 dose. CDR3 in amino acids: CASSRTGSNQPQHF. The CDR3 bases are TGTGCCAGCAGCAGGACAGGGTCCAATCAGCCCCAGCATTTT.